This TCR beta chain emerged from a study of cytomegalovirus exposure and HLA in healthy donors. CDR1 and CDR2 from the germline V gene are SGHNT and YENEEA. This CDR3 has 16 residues. V lost 3 bases and J 2 bases, leaving 14 bases between the germline ends. The primer mix had 60 Vbeta and 13 Jbeta primers. Sequencing was performed with immunoSEQ multiplex PCR; in TCRdb, only in-frame clones are kept and a portion is missing. The table has 110,000 to 150,000 clones, about 86% seen once. The sample was PBMCs. The chain employs TRBV11-3 and TRBJ1-3; perhaps TRBD1 as D (5 bases). This receptor was taken from a man aged 40-55 years in good health and CMV-seropositive. The CDR3 region is CASSFSLTETGNTIYF. The CDR3 nucleotides read TGTGCCAGCAGCTTTAGCTTGACAGAGACTGGAAACACCATATATTTT.